Described below is a single TCR beta chain sequence and its context. Profiling relied on immunoSEQ multiplex PCR, and the TCRdb table lists in-frame clones only, not all of them. The top ten clones hold over 9.5% of a sample with 200,000 or so clones, less than 90% of them seen once. This specimen comes from a study of blood T cell repertoires in COVID-19. This CDR3 is built from 16 residues. Trimming left V 0 bases short and J 1 base short, with 10 bases between. Germline V gene lookup returns CDR1 KGHSH and CDR2 LQKENI. Sequenced material: peripheral blood. The receptor's source is an elderly woman with COVID-19, enrolled during active disease. The V gene is TRBV18, the J gene TRBJ1-3, with D perhaps matching TRBD1 (6 bases). CDR3 coding DNA: TGTGCCAGCTCACCACCTCAGAGGGGGTCTGGAAACACCATATATTTT. Protein sequence: CASSPPQRGSGNTIYF. Based on the CDR3 plus reference TRBV18 and TRBJ1-3, the full variable domain is NAGVMQNPRHLVRRRGQEARLRCSPMKGHSHVYWYRQLPEEGLKFMVYLQKENIIDESGMPKERFSAEFPKEGPSILRIQQVVRGDSAAYFCASSPPQRGSGNTIYFGEGSWLTVV.